This TCR beta chain was profiled in a study of beta chain features in type 1 diabetes. Study-wide results and limits: In all four CD4+ subsets, TCRB CDR3 length was significantly, moderately reduced in type 1 diabetes. Researchers reported that naive, central memory and Treg TCRB repertoires appeared more similar in patients than in healthy donors.

V shed 0 bases and J shed 8 bases, with 14 bases lying between them. The CDR3 sequence is 15 residues long. Germline values: CDR1 MNHEY, CDR2 SVGAGI. A remark on this clone: Its antigen is currently unknown.

What was sequenced were expressed TCRB transcripts, since all of the isolated RNA had been reverse transcribed. Sequenced by immunoSEQ multiplex PCR; TCRdb stores in-frame clones only, minus some. The sample holds some 400,000 clones; less than 15% are singletons and the top ten take roughly 0.019%. What was sequenced was naive CD4+ T cells from blood. This TCR was sampled from a young woman in good health. V is TRBV6-5 and J is TRBJ2-4; D not resolved. CDR3 in DNA: TGTGCCAGCAGTTACTCGGGCAGGTTTAGAGACATTCAGTACTTC. This gives the protein CASSYSGRFRDIQYF.